This T cell receptor (beta chain) was sequenced in a study of regulatory T cells in long-lasting Graves disease. Study-wide background: In persistent Graves' disease, antithyroid drugs had been taken for over 5 years and TSH receptor antibodies stayed positive.

Time point noted: persistent/refractory GD, antithyroid drugs over 5 years with positive TRAb. After RNA was extracted from PBMCs, the TCR library was made from it. The authors diagnosed Graves' disease using American Thyroid Association guidelines. The study, taken as a whole, reports: Patients with persistent disease shared some 2,500 public clonotypes, outpacing the roughly 1,000 shared by new patients. Among samples with persistent disease, TRBV28, TRBJ1-2 and TRBJ2-5 were favored.

According to the study, TCR beta libraries were built with iRepertoire HTBI primers and CDR3-region Arm-PCR. TCRdb reprocessed the multiplex PCR reads via MiXCR and lists one record per CDR3 protein. Of fewer than 450,000 distinct CDR3 sequences in the sample, around 24% were seen once. Trimming cost V 0 bases and J 0 bases, with 9 bases left between them. This CDR3 contains 17 residues. CDR1 is LGHNA, CDR2 YNFKEQ, per germline. Comment on this clonotype: The antigen is not known.

This specimen consisted of peripheral blood mononuclear cells (PBMCs), obtained when the disease was refractory, from a patient treated with antithyroid drugs. The rearrangement uses TRBV4-2 and TRBJ2-6; D is unresolved. The TCR originated in a female donor with Graves disease. In nucleotides, the CDR3 is TGTGCCAGCAGCCAAGATCTCGGAAGCTCTGGGGCCAACGTCCTGACTTTC. Protein: CASSQDLGSSGANVLTF.